Here is one T cell receptor beta chain with its context. Produced via immunoSEQ multiplex PCR; TCRdb's table is partial and in-frame only. This sample carries about 88,000 clones, roughly nine tenths of them seen once, and the ten largest clones take roughly 4%. The data originate from a study of T cell responses to AZD1222 COVID-19 vaccine. Germline V gives CDR1 SGDLS, CDR2 YYNGEE. The CDR3 contains 14 residues. Deletions cut 0 bases from V and 2 bases from J, with 8 bases between. This chain links TRBV9 with TRBJ1-2; D is undetermined. The receptor was derived from an adult in good health. The material was peripheral blood, obtained on day 0 of AZD1222 vaccination. Here the CDR3 DNA reads TGTGCCAGCAGCGTAGACGACATCAACTATGGCTACACCTTC. Amino acid sequence: CASSVDDINYGYTF.